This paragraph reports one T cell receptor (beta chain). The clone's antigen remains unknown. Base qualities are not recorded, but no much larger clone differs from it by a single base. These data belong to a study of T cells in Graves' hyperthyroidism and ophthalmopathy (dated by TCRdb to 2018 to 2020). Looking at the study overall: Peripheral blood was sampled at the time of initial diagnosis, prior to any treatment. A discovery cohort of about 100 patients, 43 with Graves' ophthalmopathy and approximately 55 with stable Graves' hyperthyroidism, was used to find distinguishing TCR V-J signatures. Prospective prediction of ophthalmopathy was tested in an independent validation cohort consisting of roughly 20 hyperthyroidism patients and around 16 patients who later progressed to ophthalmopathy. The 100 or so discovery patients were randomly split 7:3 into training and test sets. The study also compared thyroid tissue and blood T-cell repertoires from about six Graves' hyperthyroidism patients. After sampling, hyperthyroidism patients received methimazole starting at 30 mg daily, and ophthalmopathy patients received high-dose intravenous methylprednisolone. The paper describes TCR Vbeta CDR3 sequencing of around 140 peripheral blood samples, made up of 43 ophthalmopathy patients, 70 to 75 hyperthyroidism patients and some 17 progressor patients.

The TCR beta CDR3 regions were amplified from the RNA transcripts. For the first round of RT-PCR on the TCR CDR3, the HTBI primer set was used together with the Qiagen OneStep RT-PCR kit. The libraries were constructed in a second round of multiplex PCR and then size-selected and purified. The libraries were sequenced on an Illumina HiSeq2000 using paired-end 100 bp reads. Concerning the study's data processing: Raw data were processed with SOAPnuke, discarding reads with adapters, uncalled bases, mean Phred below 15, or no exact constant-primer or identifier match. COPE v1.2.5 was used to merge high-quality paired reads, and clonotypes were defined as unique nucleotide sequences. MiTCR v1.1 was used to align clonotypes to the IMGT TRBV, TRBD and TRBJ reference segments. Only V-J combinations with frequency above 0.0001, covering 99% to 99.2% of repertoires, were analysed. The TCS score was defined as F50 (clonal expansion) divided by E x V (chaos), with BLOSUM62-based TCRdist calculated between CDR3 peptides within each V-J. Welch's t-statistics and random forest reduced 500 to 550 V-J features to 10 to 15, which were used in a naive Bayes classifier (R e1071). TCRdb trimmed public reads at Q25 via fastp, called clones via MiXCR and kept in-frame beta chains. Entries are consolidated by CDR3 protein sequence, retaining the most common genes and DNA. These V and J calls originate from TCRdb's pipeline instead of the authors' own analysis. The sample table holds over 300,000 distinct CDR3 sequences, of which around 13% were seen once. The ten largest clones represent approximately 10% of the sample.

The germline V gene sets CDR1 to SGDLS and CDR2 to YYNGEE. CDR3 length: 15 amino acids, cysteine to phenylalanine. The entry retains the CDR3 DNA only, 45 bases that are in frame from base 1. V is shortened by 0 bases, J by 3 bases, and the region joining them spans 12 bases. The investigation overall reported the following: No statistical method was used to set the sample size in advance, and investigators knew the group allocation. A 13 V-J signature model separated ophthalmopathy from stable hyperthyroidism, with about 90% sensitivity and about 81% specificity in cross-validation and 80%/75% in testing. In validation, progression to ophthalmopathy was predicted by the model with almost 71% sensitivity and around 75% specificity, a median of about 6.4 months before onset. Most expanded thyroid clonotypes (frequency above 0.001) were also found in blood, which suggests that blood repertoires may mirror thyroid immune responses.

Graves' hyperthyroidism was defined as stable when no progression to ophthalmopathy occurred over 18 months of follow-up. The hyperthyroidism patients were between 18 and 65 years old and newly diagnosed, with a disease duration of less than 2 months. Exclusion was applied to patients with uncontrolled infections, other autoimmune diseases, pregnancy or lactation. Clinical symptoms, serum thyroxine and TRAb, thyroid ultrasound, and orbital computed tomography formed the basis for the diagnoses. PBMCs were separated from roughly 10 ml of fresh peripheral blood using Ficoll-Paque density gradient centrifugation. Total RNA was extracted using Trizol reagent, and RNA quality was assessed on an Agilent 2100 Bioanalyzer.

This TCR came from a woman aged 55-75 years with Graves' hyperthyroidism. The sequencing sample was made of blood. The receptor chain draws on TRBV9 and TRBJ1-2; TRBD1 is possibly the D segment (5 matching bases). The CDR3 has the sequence CASSVVGTLYYGYTF. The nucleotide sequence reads TGTGCCAGCAGCGTAGTGGGGACCCTTTACTATGGCTACACCTTC.